The entry below describes one T cell receptor (beta chain). This entry comes from a study of blood T cell repertoires in COVID-19. Donors of Cohort 3 who recovered were those that had two negative PCRs, clearance, or symptom resolution. The table came from immunoSEQ multiplex PCR; TCRdb's copy has only in-frame clones and leaves some out. The table records 250,000 to 300,000 clones, around 86% of them present only once. CDR3 length: 16 residues. CDR1 and CDR2 from the germline V gene are SGHRS and YFSETQ. V was pared by 4 bases and J by 10 bases, with 13 bases of the junction left unmatched. The genes are TRBV5-1 and TRBJ2-2, with TRBD1 matching 10 bases. The sample consisted of PBMCs or T cells enriched from blood (not recorded which). The TCR sequence derives from a woman aged 40 to 55 who had recovered from COVID-19. The CDR3 DNA is TGCGCCAGCAGCCGTAATCCGGGACAGGGGATCGAGGAGCTGTTTTTT. The encoded protein is CASSRNPGQGIEELFF.